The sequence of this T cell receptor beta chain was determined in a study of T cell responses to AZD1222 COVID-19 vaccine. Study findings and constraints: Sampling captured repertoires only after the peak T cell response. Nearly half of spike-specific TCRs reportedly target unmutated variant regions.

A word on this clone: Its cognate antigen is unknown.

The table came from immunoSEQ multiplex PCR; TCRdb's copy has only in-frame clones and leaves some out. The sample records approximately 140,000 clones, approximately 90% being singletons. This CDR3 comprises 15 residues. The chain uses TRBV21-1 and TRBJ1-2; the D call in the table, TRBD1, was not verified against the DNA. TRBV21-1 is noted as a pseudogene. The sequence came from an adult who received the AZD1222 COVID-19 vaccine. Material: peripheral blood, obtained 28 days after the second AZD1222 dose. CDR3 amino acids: CASSFPEGDPYGYTF. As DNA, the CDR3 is TGTGCCAGCAGCTTCCCCGAGGGGGACCCTTATGGCTACACCTTC.